This T cell receptor beta chain was found in a study of cytomegalovirus exposure and HLA in healthy donors. The wider study: It was reported in a later analysis that the same platform had been used for the roughly 130 validation repertoires as for the roughly 700 first-cohort repertoires.

Trimming took 0 bases from V and 3 from J, leaving 19 bases between them. Germline V gives CDR1 SGDLS, CDR2 YYNGEE. The CDR3 is made up of 17 amino acids. The count of this clone is one. Its antigen is unidentified. The data were produced by immunoSEQ multiplex PCR, yet TCRdb's version contains in-frame clones alone and is incomplete. The repertoire has around 250,000 clones, 90% of them found once; the top ten carry 2.5% to 3.5%. Findings and caveats of the study: Cytomegalovirus-associated status was assigned to 150 or so TCR beta chains.

The sample comprised PBMCs. This chain joins TRBV9 and TRBJ2-7; D may be TRBD1 or TRBD2 (5 bases each). The sequence derives from a woman aged 25 to 45 in good health and CMV-seronegative. The CDR3 spells CASSVVWQGDFDYEQYF. CDR3 bases: TGTGCCAGCAGCGTAGTTTGGCAGGGAGACTTTGACTACGAGCAGTACTTC.